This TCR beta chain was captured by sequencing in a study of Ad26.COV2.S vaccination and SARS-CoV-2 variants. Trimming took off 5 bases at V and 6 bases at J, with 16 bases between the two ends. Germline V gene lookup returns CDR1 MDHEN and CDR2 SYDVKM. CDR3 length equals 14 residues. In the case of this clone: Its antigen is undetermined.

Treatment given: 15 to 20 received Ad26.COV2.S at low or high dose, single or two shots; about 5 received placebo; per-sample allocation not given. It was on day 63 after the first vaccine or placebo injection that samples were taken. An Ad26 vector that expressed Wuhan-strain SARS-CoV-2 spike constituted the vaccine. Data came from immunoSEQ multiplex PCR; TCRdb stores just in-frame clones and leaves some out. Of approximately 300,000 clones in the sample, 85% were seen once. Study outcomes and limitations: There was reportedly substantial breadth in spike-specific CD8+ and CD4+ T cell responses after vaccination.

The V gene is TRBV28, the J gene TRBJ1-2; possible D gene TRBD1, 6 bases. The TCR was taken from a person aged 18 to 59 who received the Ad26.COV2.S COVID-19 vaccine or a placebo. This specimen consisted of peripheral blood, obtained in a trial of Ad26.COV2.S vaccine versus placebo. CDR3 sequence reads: CASSRLMGAHGYTF. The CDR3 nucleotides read TGTGCCAGCAGTCGATTGATGGGGGCGCATGGCTACACCTTC.